Listed below are T cell receptor beta chains from one sample, sequenced in a study of shared clonotypes between healthy human individuals. Some clones are missing from TCRdb's copy, which holds only in-frame ones; the method was immunoSEQ multiplex PCR. The sample shows more than 2 million clones, 85% to 95% of them seen only once. The sequencing input was naive CD4+ T cells sorted from blood. All receptors derive from a young man in good health. Each CDR3 is given with its conserved first and last residue. Each record gives: D gene, V gene, J gene, CDR3 protein. The D gene is left open where the match is weak.

D gene: .; V gene: TRBV5-1; J gene: TRBJ1-1; CDR3 protein: CASSSEPNTEAFF
D gene: .; V gene: TRBV9; J gene: TRBJ1-1; CDR3 protein: CASSRSPRRDTEAFF
D gene: .; V gene: TRBV9; J gene: TRBJ1-6; CDR3 protein: CASSRGGPDPPLHF
D gene: .; V gene: TRBV18; J gene: TRBJ1-2; CDR3 protein: CASSQDYGYTF
D gene: .; V gene: TRBV29-1; J gene: TRBJ1-4; CDR3 protein: CSAEDNEKLFF
D gene: .; V gene: TRBV14; J gene: TRBJ2-7; CDR3 protein: CASSQVRAVQYF
D gene: TRBD1; V gene: TRBV19; J gene: TRBJ1-5; CDR3 protein: CASSLDRDQPQHF
D gene: .; V gene: TRBV28; J gene: TRBJ1-6; CDR3 protein: CASSLLRSSPLHF
D gene: .; V gene: TRBV18; J gene: TRBJ1-6; CDR3 protein: CASSRSGQNNSPLHF
D gene: .; V gene: TRBV29-1; J gene: TRBJ2-7; CDR3 protein: CGVAELNEQYF
D gene: .; V gene: TRBV5-1; J gene: TRBJ2-5; CDR3 protein: CASSRREGTVPQETQYF
D gene: .; V gene: TRBV15; J gene: TRBJ2-6; CDR3 protein: CATSRVGLNSGANVLTF
D gene: .; V gene: TRBV9; J gene: TRBJ1-2; CDR3 protein: CASQTQGTGGYTF
D gene: .; V gene: TRBV5-4; J gene: TRBJ1-1; CDR3 protein: CASSRESRTIKNTEAFF
D gene: .; V gene: TRBV6-5; J gene: TRBJ1-2; CDR3 protein: CASSRPGESYGYTF
D gene: TRBD1; V gene: TRBV19; J gene: TRBJ1-5; CDR3 protein: CASSRDRGSQPQHF
D gene: TRBD1; V gene: TRBV27; J gene: TRBJ1-2; CDR3 protein: CASSLSPTGGYGYTF
D gene: .; V gene: TRBV25-1; J gene: TRBJ2-7; CDR3 protein: CASTTGSEQYF
D gene: .; V gene: TRBV2; J gene: TRBJ2-1; CDR3 protein: CASSVVRWETAVF
D gene: .; V gene: TRBV9; J gene: TRBJ2-1; CDR3 protein: CASSSRVGGTNEQFF
D gene: .; V gene: TRBV10-3; J gene: TRBJ2-2; CDR3 protein: CAISEGQTLSGELFF
D gene: .; V gene: TRBV4-3; J gene: TRBJ2-3; CDR3 protein: CASSQDRARFTDTQYF
D gene: .; V gene: TRBV5-4; J gene: TRBJ2-5; CDR3 protein: CASSTVQGETQYF
D gene: .; V gene: TRBV7-9; J gene: TRBJ2-2; CDR3 protein: CASSLAPGTTGELFF
D gene: .; V gene: TRBV4-3; J gene: TRBJ2-2; CDR3 protein: CASSQDESQLTGELFF
D gene: .; V gene: TRBV7-9; J gene: TRBJ2-7; CDR3 protein: CASSSRDLGQYF
D gene: .; V gene: TRBV2; J gene: TRBJ2-7; CDR3 protein: CASSTVYEQYF
D gene: .; V gene: TRBV11-3; J gene: TRBJ2-5; CDR3 protein: CASSLRAGRETQYF